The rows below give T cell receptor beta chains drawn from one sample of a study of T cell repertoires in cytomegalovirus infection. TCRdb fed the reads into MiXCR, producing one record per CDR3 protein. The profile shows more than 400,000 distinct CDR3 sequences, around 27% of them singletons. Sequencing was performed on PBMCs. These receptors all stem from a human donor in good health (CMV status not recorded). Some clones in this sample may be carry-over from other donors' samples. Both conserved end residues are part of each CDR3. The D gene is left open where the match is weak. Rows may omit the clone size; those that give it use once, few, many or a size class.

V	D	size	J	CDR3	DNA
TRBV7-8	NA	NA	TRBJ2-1	CASSPRERLSNEQFF	TGTGCCAGCAGCCCACGAGAGCGCCTATCCAATGAGCAGTTCTTC
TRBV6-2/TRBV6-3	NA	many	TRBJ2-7	CASSYGGLVPPYEQYF	TGTGCCAGCAGTTACGGGGGGCTAGTCCCTCCCTACGAGCAGTACTTC
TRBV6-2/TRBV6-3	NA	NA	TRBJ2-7	CASGTALRYEQYF	TGTGCCAGCGGAACAGCATTGAGGTACGAGCAGTACTTC
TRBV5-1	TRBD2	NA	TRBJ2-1	CASSVSLAGRANEQFF	TGCGCCAGCAGCGTCTCGTTAGCCGGGAGGGCCAATGAGCAGTTCTTC
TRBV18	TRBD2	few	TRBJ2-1	CASSPPGLAGGRGEQFF	TGTGCCAGCTCACCTCCCGGTCTAGCGGGGGGACGCGGTGAGCAGTTCTTC
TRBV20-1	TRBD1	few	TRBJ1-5	CSAMGQTFNQPQHF	TGCAGTGCAATGGGACAGACCTTCAATCAGCCCCAGCATTTT
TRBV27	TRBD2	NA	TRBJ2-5	CASSLRGLNQETQYF	TGTGCCAGCAGTCTCCGGGGACTAAACCAAGAGACCCAGTACTTC
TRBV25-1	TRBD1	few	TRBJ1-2	CASSRDTGGLGDYGYTF	TGTGCCAGCAGCAGGGACACAGGGGGCCTAGGTGATTATGGCTACACCTTC
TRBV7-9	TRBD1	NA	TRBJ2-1	CASSLAGQLNNEQFF	TGTGCCAGCAGCTTAGCGGGACAGCTAAACAATGAGCAGTTCTTC
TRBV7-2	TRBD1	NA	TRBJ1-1	CASSPARGHMNAEAFF	TGTGCCAGCAGCCCTGCCAGGGGGCACATGAACGCTGAAGCTTTCTTT
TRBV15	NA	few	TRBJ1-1	CATSRDSGMGAGNTEAFF	TGTGCCACCAGCAGAGATTCCGGGATGGGGGCCGGGAACACTGAAGCTTTCTTT
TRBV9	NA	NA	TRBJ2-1	CASSVVSGPPRFF	TGTGCCAGCAGCGTAGTCTCGGGTCCTCCGCGGTTCTTC
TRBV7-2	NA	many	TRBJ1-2	CASSLVDSRGVFYTF	TGTGCCAGCAGCTTAGTGGACAGTAGAGGGGTTTTTTACACCTTC
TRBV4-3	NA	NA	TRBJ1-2	CASSQENNNYGYTF	TGCGCCAGCAGCCAAGAAAACAACAACTATGGCTACACCTTC
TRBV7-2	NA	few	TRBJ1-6	CASSLSYNSPLHF	TGTGCCAGCAGCTTAAGCTATAATTCACCCCTCCACTTT
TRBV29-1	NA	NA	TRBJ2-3	CSVATGSLDTQYF	TGCAGCGTTGCTACCGGGAGCTTAGATACGCAGTATTTT
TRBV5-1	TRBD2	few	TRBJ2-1	CASSLFSGRVAEQFF	TGCGCCAGCAGCTTGTTTAGCGGGAGGGTTGCGGAGCAGTTCTTC
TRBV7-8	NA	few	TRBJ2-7	CASSPRGAESYEQYF	TGTGCCAGCAGCCCTCGTGGGGCGGAGAGCTACGAGCAGTACTTC